The clone carrying this T cell receptor beta chain was found many times. The sample originates from a study of kidney transplant recipient with SARS-CoV-2 infection. Between the trimmed V and J ends, which lost 5 bases and 4 bases, there was a span of 23 bases. The CDR3 is made up of 17 amino acids. Germline V CDR1 and CDR2: LGHNT, FRNRAP. TCRdb re-called the reads with MiXCR, one entry per CDR3 protein. The sample includes 250,000 or so distinct CDR3 sequences, 29% of them seen just once. V gene TRBV12-5 combines with J gene TRBJ1-2, with D perhaps TRBD1 (5 bases). The material sequenced was a blood sample, taken at baseline and on roughly day 110 from a kidney transplant recipient. The clonotype originates from a male patient between 25 and 40 years old who had COVID-19 and was a kidney transplant recipient. A share of the T cells may be of graft donor origin. The CDR3 region has the DNA TGTGCTAGTGGTGATGCCCATTTGCAGGGAAAGACCTATGGCTACACCTTC. Residues: CASGDAHLQGKTYGYTF.